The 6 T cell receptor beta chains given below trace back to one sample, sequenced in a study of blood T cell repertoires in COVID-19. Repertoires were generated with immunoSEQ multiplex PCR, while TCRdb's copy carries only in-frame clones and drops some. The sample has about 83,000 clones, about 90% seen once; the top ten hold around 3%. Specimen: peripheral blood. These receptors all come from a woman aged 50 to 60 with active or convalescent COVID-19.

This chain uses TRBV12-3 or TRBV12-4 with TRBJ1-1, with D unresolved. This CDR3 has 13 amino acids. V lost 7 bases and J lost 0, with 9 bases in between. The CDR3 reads CASKIQVNTEAFF. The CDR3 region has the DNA TGTGCCAGCAAAATCCAGGTGAACACTGAAGCTTTCTTT.

This CDR3 reads CASRLGTSAGGVNEKLFF. DNA for the CDR3: TGTGCCAGCAGGCTAGGGACCTCGGCTGGGGGGGTCAATGAAAAACTGTTTTTT. The chain carries TRBV27 and TRBJ1-4; tentatively, D is TRBD1 (5 bases). Trimming took off 6 bases at V and 5 bases at J, with 25 bases between the two ends. The CDR3 is 18 amino acids. Germline CDR1 reads MNHEY; CDR2 reads SMNVEV (reference sequence).

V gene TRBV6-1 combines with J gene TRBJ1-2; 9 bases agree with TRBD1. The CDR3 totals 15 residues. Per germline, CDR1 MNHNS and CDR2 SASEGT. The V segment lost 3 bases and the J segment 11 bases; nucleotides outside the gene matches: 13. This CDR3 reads CASSDRDRAVFWYTF. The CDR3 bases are TGTGCCAGCAGTGACCGGGACAGGGCCGTTTTTTGGTACACCTTC.

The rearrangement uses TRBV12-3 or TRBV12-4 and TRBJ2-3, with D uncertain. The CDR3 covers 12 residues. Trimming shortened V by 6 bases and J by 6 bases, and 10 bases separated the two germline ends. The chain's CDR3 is CASRLFGDTQYF. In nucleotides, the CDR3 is TGTGCCAGCAGGCTATTCGGTGATACGCAGTATTTT.

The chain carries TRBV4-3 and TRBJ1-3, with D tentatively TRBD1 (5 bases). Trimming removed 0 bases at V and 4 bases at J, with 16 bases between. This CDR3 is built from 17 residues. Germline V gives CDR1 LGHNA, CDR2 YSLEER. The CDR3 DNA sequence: TGCGCCAGCAGCCAAGATAGTTTGATAGGGGCGGGAAACACCATATATTTT. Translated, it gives CASSQDSLIGAGNTIYF.

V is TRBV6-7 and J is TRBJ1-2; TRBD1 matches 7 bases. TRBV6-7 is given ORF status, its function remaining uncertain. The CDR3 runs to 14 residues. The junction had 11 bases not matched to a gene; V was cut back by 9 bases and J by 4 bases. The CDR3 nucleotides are TGTGCCAGGTCCTTTTTCAACAGGGGCTATGGCTACACCTTC. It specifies CARSFFNRGYGYTF.